This TCR beta chain was recovered during a study of cytomegalovirus exposure and HLA in healthy donors. Study context: Early on, a data release was issued that held 85 million to 95 million unique TCRs from HLA-typed donors.

Study-wide results and caveats: HLA allele associations emerged for 15,000 to 20,000 TCR beta sequences in a later analysis, at 0.05 false discovery rate. As a later analysis revealed, most CMV-associated TCR beta chains appeared HLA-restricted.

Regarding donors, all were healthy bone marrow donors. Worth noting for this clone: Antigen: not known.

PCR was performed using 60 Vbeta and 13 Jbeta primers. Sequencing used immunoSEQ multiplex PCR; TCRdb keeps in-frame clones, though not all of them. The table has around 150,000 clones, about 61% seen once. With V trimmed by 4 bases and J by 11 bases, 16 bases remained unmatched. The CDR3 covers 16 residues. Germline V gene data show CDR1 as SGDLS and CDR2 as YYNGEE. The V gene is TRBV9, the J gene TRBJ1-1; 11 bases are shared with TRBD1. The receptor's source is a woman between 35 and 50 years old in good health and CMV-seronegative. The sequencing sample was made of PBMCs. CDR3 DNA: TGTGCCAGCAGCCCGGGAGTGACCGGGACAGGGGGACGGGCTTTCTTT. As protein: CASSPGVTGTGGRAFF.